One and the same sample provided the 8 T cell receptor beta chains below, sequenced in a study of cytomegalovirus exposure and HLA in healthy donors. Both 60 Vbeta primers and 13 Jbeta primers went into the PCR. TCRdb keeps only in-frame clones here, not all; method: immunoSEQ multiplex PCR. The sample holds about 160,000 clones, around 86% seen once. Sequencing was performed on PBMCs. The source is a girl aged 2 to 9 in good health and CMV-seropositive.

The rearrangement uses TRBV18 and TRBJ2-7; the D gene is possibly TRBD2 (5 bases). The V end lost 2 bases, the J end lost 5 bases, and 10 bases lay between the germline ends. Germline V lookup: CDR1 KGHSH, CDR2 LQKENI. The CDR3 is made up of 13 amino acids. CDR3 loop: CASSPRAGDEQYF. DNA for the CDR3: TGTGCCAGCTCACCAAGGGCCGGGGACGAGCAGTACTTC. Full variable domain (remainder filled in from reference TRBV18 and TRBJ2-7): NAGVMQNPRHLVRRRGQEARLRCSPMKGHSHVYWYRQLPEEGLKFMVYLQKENIIDESGMPKERFSAEFPKEGPSILRIQQVVRGDSAAYFCASSPRAGDEQYFGPGTRLTVT.

The genes are TRBV4-1 and TRBJ2-3; 11 positions match TRBD2. This CDR3 contains 16 residues. V gave up 1 base and J gave up 4 bases; unmatched junction bases: 4. Germline V lookup: CDR1 MGHRA, CDR2 YSYEKL. The CDR3 coding sequence is TGCGCCAGCAGCCAAGGGACTAGCGGGTTATCAGATACGCAGTATTTT. It yields the protein CASSQGTSGLSDTQYF.

The chain couples TRBV6-5 to TRBJ2-3; TRBD2 aligns across 13 bases. This CDR3 has 14 residues. J was trimmed by 6 bases and V by 8 bases; bases with no gene match: 5. Germline lookup yields CDR1 MNHEY and CDR2 SVGAGI. CDR3 loop: CASGTSGVSDTQYF. The CDR3 coding sequence is TGTGCCAGCGGGACTAGCGGGGTCAGCGATACGCAGTATTTT.

The CDR3 loop reads CASSILGLAGGPAGELFF. The CDR3, as DNA: TGTGCCAGTAGTATCTTGGGACTAGCGGGAGGGCCGGCCGGGGAGCTGTTTTTT. V is TRBV19 and J is TRBJ2-2; TRBD2 matches at 16 bases. V trimming: 3 bases; J trimming: 6 bases; junction bases outside the gene matches: 7. There are 18 residues in the CDR3. Germline V CDR1 and CDR2: LNHDA, SQIVND (reference sequence).

J is TRBJ2-7 and V is TRBV27; tentative D call: TRBD1 (6 bases). Germline-derived CDR1 and CDR2 are MNHEY and SMNVEV (reference sequence). Deletions cut 4 bases from V and 6 bases from J, with 13 bases between. There are 13 residues in the CDR3. The CDR3 coding sequence is TGTGCCAGCAGTTCAACAGGGAGAGGCGAGCAGTACTTC. The encoded protein is CASSSTGRGEQYF.

This clone came up once. This CDR3 is CASSPSSSLAGETSYNEQFF. In DNA form, the CDR3 reads TGTGCCAGCAGCCCGTCCTCCTCCCTAGCGGGAGAAACCTCCTACAATGAGCAGTTCTTC. This sequence joins TRBV4-2 and TRBJ2-1; 10 positions agree with TRBD2. V lost 4 bases and J lost 0; bases outside the gene matches: 15. This CDR3 is built from 20 residues. Germline V gives CDR1 LGHNA, CDR2 YNFKEQ.

The chain couples TRBV5-4 to TRBJ2-7, with 7 bases lining up with TRBD2. CDR1 and CDR2 (germline): SGHNT, YYREEE (reference sequence). The CDR3 is made up of 18 amino acids. V was clipped by 0 bases and J by 0 bases; unmatched bases: 12. CDR3 bases: TGTGCCAGCAGCTTGGCCTATGGAGGAGCGGGAAGCTCCTACGAGCAGTACTTC. It is translated as CASSLAYGGAGSSYEQYF.

The chain links TRBV4-1 to TRBJ1-2; TRBD1 agrees at 9 bases. The CDR3 runs 16 residues. Unmatched junction bases numbered 10, after V lost 0 bases and J lost 8 bases. The germline V gene has CDR1 MGHRA and CDR2 YSYEKL. The CDR3 region is CASSQESGQGLTGYTF. The CDR3 DNA follows: TGCGCCAGCAGCCAAGAGTCGGGACAGGGATTGACCGGCTACACCTTC.